The rows below give T cell receptor beta chains drawn from one sample of a study of blood T cells in healthy people across ages. Each CDR3 protein is one row after TCRdb ran MiXCR on the 5' RACE reads. The sample has some 1.8 million distinct CDR3 sequences; roughly two fifths are singletons. What was sequenced was blood. The receptors come from a human donor in good health. Both conserved end residues are part of each CDR3. The D gene is left open where the match is weak. Only some rows state a clone size, as once, few, many or a class for expanded clones.

d_gene | abundance | j_gene | v_gene | CDR3nt | CDR3aa
. | few | TRBJ1-2 | TRBV12-3/TRBV12-4 | TGTGCCAGCAGTAAGACCGTCCTCGACTATGGCTACACCTTC | CASSKTVLDYGYTF
TRBD1 | few | TRBJ2-5 | TRBV28 | TGTGCCAGCAGTCCTATCCACAGGGGGAACCAAGAGACCCAGTACTTC | CASSPIHRGNQETQYF
TRBD1 | once | TRBJ2-7 | TRBV7-2 | TGTGCCAGCAGCTTAGAAAGGGACAGAACCTACGAGCAGTACTTC | CASSLERDRTYEQYF
. | . | TRBJ2-7 | TRBV5-1 | TGCGCCAGCAGCTCTCTAGCGACTGGGGCCTACGAGCAGTACTTC | CASSSLATGAYEQYF
. | few | TRBJ2-7 | TRBV15 | TGTGCCACCAGCAGAGGTGGGGGCTCGAACGAGCAGTACTTC | CATSRGGGSNEQYF
. | . | TRBJ1-1 | TRBV29-1 | TGCAGCGTTGTGGGGGACGCTTTCTTT | CSVVGDAFF
. | few | TRBJ2-6 | TRBV6-2/TRBV6-3 | TGTGCCAGCAGGCCCGTGGGAGGGGCCAACGTCCTGACTTTC | CASRPVGGANVLTF
. | . | TRBJ2-1 | TRBV29-1 | TGCAGCGTTGCCAGGAGTCGGTCCAATGAGCAGTTCTTC | CSVARSRSNEQFF
TRBD1 | . | TRBJ1-1 | TRBV6-1 | TGTGCCAGCAGTCCACGACAGGGAGTAGCTTTCTTT | CASSPRQGVAFF
. | few | TRBJ2-3 | TRBV5-1 | TGCGCCAGCAGCTTAGGAGGGGACCCAGATACGCAGTATTTT | CASSLGGDPDTQYF
. | few | TRBJ1-1 | TRBV29-1 | TGCAGCGTCCCATCCTTACACAGTTACACTGAAGCTTTCTTT | CSVPSLHSYTEAFF
. | . | TRBJ2-1 | TRBV20-1 | TGCAGTGCCGACACCGTAAAGCCCTACAATGAGCAGTTCTTC | CSADTVKPYNEQFF
. | . | TRBJ1-1 | TRBV4-1 | TGCGCCAGCAGCCAAGTATTTGGAACAGGCGATGAAGCTTTCTTT | CASSQVFGTGDEAFF
TRBD2 | few | TRBJ2-3 | TRBV2 | TGTGCCAGCAGCGGGGGACTAGTTTCGGATACGCAGTATTTT | CASSGGLVSDTQYF
. | few | TRBJ2-7 | TRBV4-1 | TGCGCCAGCAGCCAAGTTCCCCTCTTAGGTGGGGGGGCCTTATACGAGCAGTACTTC | CASSQVPLLGGGALYEQYF
. | few | TRBJ2-3 | TRBV19 | TGTGCCAGTACCTCCCCCTCCCGGCAGGGGGGCGCAATGGGAGATACGCAGTATTTT | CASTSPSRQGGAMGDTQYF
. | few | TRBJ1-6 | TRBV5-1 | TGCGCCAGCCAAGACAGAAACAATTCACCCCTCCACTTT | CASQDRNNSPLHF
. | . | TRBJ1-2 | TRBV28 | TGTGCCAGCAGTTTATTAGGGCAGGAGTATGGCTACACCTTC | CASSLLGQEYGYTF
. | . | TRBJ2-5 | TRBV6-2/TRBV6-3 | TGTGCCAGCAGAGAAGGGGGGGCATGGGAGACCCAGTACTTC | CASREGGAWETQYF
TRBD2 | . | TRBJ2-7 | TRBV20-1 | TGCAGTGCTTTTACTAGCGGGGGCCCCTACGAGCAGTACTTC | CSAFTSGGPYEQYF
TRBD1 | . | TRBJ1-2 | TRBV2 | TGTGCCAGCAGTGATAACAGGGGAAGAAAGGGCTACACCTTC | CASSDNRGRKGYTF
. | . | TRBJ1-2 | TRBV6-1 | TGTGCCAGCAGTGAAGGGCTTGGGACCCGAATGGGCTACACCTTC | CASSEGLGTRMGYTF
TRBD1 | . | TRBJ2-7 | TRBV7-9 | TGTGCCAGCAGCCCACCGACAGGGTCGAGCGAGCAGTACTTC | CASSPPTGSSEQYF
. | . | TRBJ2-5 | TRBV11-2 | TGTGCCAGCAGCTCCGGGGGGTCGGGGGGCGCGCGGCAAGAGACCCAGTACTTC | CASSSGGSGGARQETQYF
. | . | TRBJ1-2 | TRBV6-5 | TGTGCCAGCAGTCCTACAGCCGAGAACTATGGCTACACCTTC | CASSPTAENYGYTF
TRBD2 | . | TRBJ2-2 | TRBV2 | TGTGCCAGCAGGACTAGCGGGGCCGGGACCGGGGAGCTGTTTTTT | CASRTSGAGTGELFF
TRBD1 | . | TRBJ2-5 | TRBV7-7 | TGTGCCAGCAGCTCCGACAGGGACACAGGAGAGACCCAGTACTTC | CASSSDRDTGETQYF
. | few | TRBJ2-2 | TRBV9 | TGTGCCAGCAGCGTGGGGGACGGGGAGCTGTTTTTT | CASSVGDGELFF
. | . | TRBJ2-1 | TRBV4-1 | TGCGCCAGCAGCCTCGAGGTACCGGGACGGGGACAAGAGACCCAGTTCTTC | CASSLEVPGRGQETQFF
TRBD2 | . | TRBJ2-1 | TRBV20-1 | TGCAGTGCTAAAGGACTAGCGGGGCCAAATGAGCAGTTCTTC | CSAKGLAGPNEQFF
TRBD1 | . | TRBJ2-7 | TRBV20-1 | TGCAGTGCTACTCACGGGACAGGGCTCTACGAGCAGTACTTC | CSATHGTGLYEQYF
. | few | TRBJ2-3 | TRBV20-1 | TGCAGTGCTAGAGCGGGAGCCCATCCAGATACGCAGTATTTT | CSARAGAHPDTQYF
. | once | TRBJ1-4 | TRBV7-2 | TGTGCCAGCAGCTTCCGGGACGGGCAAAAACTGTTTTTT | CASSFRDGQKLFF
. | few | TRBJ2-3 | TRBV6-6 | TGTGCCAGCAGTTACTCGACTCGGGGTCCAGATACGCAGTATTTT | CASSYSTRGPDTQYF
TRBD1 | few | TRBJ1-1 | TRBV11-3 | TGTGCCAGCAGCCTTTACCGGGACAGTGAAGCTTTCTTT | CASSLYRDSEAFF
. | . | TRBJ2-4 | TRBV20-1 | TGCAGTGCTAGGGGCGCCGGGGCGGGTGAGCAGTACTTC | CSARGAGAGEQYF
TRBD1 | . | TRBJ1-5 | TRBV25-1 | TGTGCCAGCAGTGAATCCAGGGGGAATAGCAATCAGCCCCAGCATTTT | CASSESRGNSNQPQHF
TRBD1 | . | TRBJ2-3 | TRBV27 | TGTGCCAGCAGTCCCAAAAGACAGGGTTTGGTCACAGATACGCAGTATTTT | CASSPKRQGLVTDTQYF
. | . | TRBJ1-5 | TRBV20-1 | TGCAGTGCTAGAGTACAGGGCATAAATCAGCCCCAGCATTTT | CSARVQGINQPQHF
. | . | TRBJ1-5 | TRBV6-1 | TGTGCCAGCCTTCGGGGGGTAGGCAATCAGCCCCAGCATTTT | CASLRGVGNQPQHF
. | . | TRBJ2-3 | TRBV5-1 | TGCGCCAGCAGCTTATTGGACCGGATAAGCACAGATACGCAGTATTTT | CASSLLDRISTDTQYF
. | few | TRBJ1-2 | TRBV4-3 | TGCGCCGGCAGCCAAGATCTGAAAAGCTATGGCTACACCTTC | CAGSQDLKSYGYTF
. | . | TRBJ2-3 | TRBV7-2 | TGTGCCAGCAGCTCTCGACTCGTAGATACGCAGTATTTT | CASSSRLVDTQYF
TRBD1 | few | TRBJ2-5 | TRBV7-8 | TGTGCCAGCAGCCCCGGGACAGGGGGCCAGGGAGAGACCCAGTACTTC | CASSPGTGGQGETQYF
. | few | TRBJ1-1 | TRBV19 | TGTGCCAGTAGTCCCTGGACACAGAACACTGAAGCTTTCTTT | CASSPWTQNTEAFF
. | . | TRBJ2-2 | TRBV4-2 | TGTGCCAGCAGCCAAAGGGGTAACTGGGGGGAGCTGTTTTTT | CASSQRGNWGELFF
. | few | TRBJ2-1 | TRBV4-3 | TGCGCCAGCAGCCAAGATCCAGGGGCCCTCTACAATGAGCAGTTCTTC | CASSQDPGALYNEQFF
. | . | TRBJ2-5 | TRBV29-1 | TGCAGCGTTGCCCCCAGGGTTCGGGAGACCCAGTACTTC | CSVAPRVRETQYF
. | . | TRBJ1-6 | TRBV7-2 | TGTGCCAGCAGCTTAAGGCCGAGTCAATCACCCCTCCACTTT | CASSLRPSQSPLHF
TRBD2 | . | TRBJ2-1 | TRBV6-2/TRBV6-3 | TGTGCCAGCAGTTATCTTAGCGGGGGGAGTCCATATGAGCAGTTCTTC | CASSYLSGGSPYEQFF
. | few | TRBJ2-2 | TRBV6-2/TRBV6-3 | TGTGCCAGCAGTTACCAGCACGGAGGGCTGTTTTTT | CASSYQHGGLFF
TRBD1 | few | TRBJ2-1 | TRBV20-1 | TGCAGTGCTACCTCTCTGTATAGGGGGCCCTACAATGAGCAGTTCTTC | CSATSLYRGPYNEQFF
. | few | TRBJ1-2 | TRBV6-2/TRBV6-3 | TGTGCCAGCAGTCACCAAGGGTATGACAACCTTAACTATGGCTACACCTTC | CASSHQGYDNLNYGYTF
. | . | TRBJ2-5 | TRBV29-1 | TGCAGCGTTCGGGACTACGGGGGGCCAGAGACCCAGTACTTC | CSVRDYGGPETQYF
. | few | TRBJ2-5 | TRBV9 | TGTGCCAGCAGCGTAGGGATCAACCGAGAGACCCAGTACTTC | CASSVGINRETQYF
. | . | TRBJ2-7 | TRBV29-1 | TGCAGCGGGGCGACACCACCATACGAGCAGTACTTC | CSGATPPYEQYF
. | . | TRBJ1-2 | TRBV12-3/TRBV12-4 | TGTGCCAGCAATATAGGAGGAAGAGGCTACACCTTC | CASNIGGRGYTF
TRBD1 | . | TRBJ2-3 | TRBV27 | TGTGCCAGCAGGCCCCAGGGGGTGAAAGATTGGGATACGCAGTATTTT | CASRPQGVKDWDTQYF